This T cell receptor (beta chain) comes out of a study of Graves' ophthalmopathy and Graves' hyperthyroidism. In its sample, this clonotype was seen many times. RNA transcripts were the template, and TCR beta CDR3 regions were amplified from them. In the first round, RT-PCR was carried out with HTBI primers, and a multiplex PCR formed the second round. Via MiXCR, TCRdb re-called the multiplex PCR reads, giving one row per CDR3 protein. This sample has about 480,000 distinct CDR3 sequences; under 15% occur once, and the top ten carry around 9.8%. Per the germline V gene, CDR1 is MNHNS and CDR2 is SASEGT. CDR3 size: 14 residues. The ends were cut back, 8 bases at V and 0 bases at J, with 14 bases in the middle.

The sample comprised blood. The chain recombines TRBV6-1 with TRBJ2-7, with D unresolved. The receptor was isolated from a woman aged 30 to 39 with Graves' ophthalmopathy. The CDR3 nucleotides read TGTGCCAGCGCTGCCGCACAGAGCTCCTACGAGCAGTACTTC. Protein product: CASAAAQSSYEQYF.